This paragraph covers one TCR beta chain sequence. The protocol was immunoSEQ multiplex PCR, while the TCRdb copy is restricted to in-frame clones and leaves out a portion. The sample records about 45,000 clones, under 95% being singletons. The sample originates from a study of T cell changes during pregnancy in multiple sclerosis. V shed 2 bases and J 3 bases; nucleotides not matched to a gene: 10. The CDR3 runs to 17 residues. CDR1 WNHNN and CDR2 SYGVQD come from the germline V gene (reference sequence). Sample: CD4+ T cells from peripheral blood mononuclear cells, taken in the third trimester of pregnancy. The receptor's source is a female donor with multiple sclerosis, enrolled in a pregnancy study. This chain links TRBV10-1 with TRBJ1-2; 9 bases are a match to TRBD1. CDR3 in DNA: TGCGCCAGCAGTGAGAAGGGACAGGGACTGAATTACTATGGCTACACCTTC. Amino acids: CASSEKGQGLNYYGYTF.